Each of the 25 T cell receptor beta chains below was sequenced from the same sample in a study of PD-1 blockade in classical Hodgkin lymphoma. TCRdb keeps only in-frame clones here, not all; method: immunoSEQ multiplex PCR. The sample shows about 30,000 clones, approximately 80% of them seen only once. Time point given: cycle 4 day 1 (C4D1), after 5 to 7 weeks of nivolumab. Brentuximab vedotin exposure varied among the patients, all of whom had relapsed after autologous stem cell transplantation. The CD4+ T cells used were purified from thawed PBMCs through magnetic negative selection. Sample: CD4+ T cells from blood, taken before the fourth cycle of nivolumab. The receptors were gathered from a human donor with classical Hodgkin lymphoma.

The rearrangement links TRBV28 to TRBJ1-5, with 10 bases identical to TRBD1. The CDR3 has 18 residues. Germline lookup yields CDR1 MDHEN and CDR2 SYDVKM. V gave up 4 bases and J gave up 0 bases; unmatched junction bases: 9. The DNA of the CDR3 is TGTGCCAGCAGTTCCCGGACAGGGGGGATCTATAGCAATCAGCCCCAGCATTTT. This translates into CASSSRTGGIYSNQPQHF.

About this clone: Other DNA sequences within the sample encode an identical CDR3. The CDR3 DNA is TGTGCCAGCAGCCTGAGAGCAGGGGCCACTTTTGCCGAGCAGTACTTC. It translates to CASSLRAGATFAEQYF. J is TRBJ2-7 and V is TRBV5-8; a possible D gene is TRBD1 (6 bases). CDR1 and CDR2 from the germline V gene are SGHTS and YDEGEE. This CDR3 contains 16 residues. V was clipped by 4 bases and J by 6 bases, with 23 bases between them.

This chain connects TRBV18 to TRBJ1-1, with a possible D match to TRBD1 (6 bases). Germline V gene lookup returns CDR1 KGHSH and CDR2 LQKENI. Trimming cost V 1 base and J 5 bases, with 11 bases left between them. The CDR3 has 14 residues. CDR3 in amino acids: CASSPQQGGTEAFF. The CDR3 bases are TGTGCCAGCTCACCACAACAGGGAGGTACTGAAGCTTTCTTT.

The CDR3 sequence: CASSGIAETNTGELFF. CDR3 bases: TGTGCCAGCAGCGGAATAGCGGAGACGAACACCGGGGAGCTGTTTTTT. The genes are TRBV5-5 and TRBJ2-2, with D possibly TRBD2 on 6 matching bases. Trimming removed 4 bases at V and 0 bases at J, with 13 bases between. Germline V gene sequence: CDR1 SGHKS, CDR2 YYEKEE (reference sequence). CDR3 length equals 16 residues.

The V and J genes are TRBV28 and TRBJ2-1; weak D call: TRBD2 (6 bases). Trimming pared 2 bases from V and 5 bases from J, leaving 10 bases between. Germline V gives CDR1 MDHEN, CDR2 SYDVKM. The CDR3 runs 14 residues. The CDR3 region is CASSLGGTDNEQFF. As DNA, the CDR3 is TGTGCCAGCAGTTTAGGGGGGACGGACAATGAGCAGTTCTTC. The variable domain in full, completed from reference TRBV28 and TRBJ2-1, reads DVKVTQSSRYLVKRTGEKVFLECVQDMDHENMFWYRQDPGLGLRLIYFSYDVKMKEKGDIPEGYSVSREKKERFSLILESASTNQTSMYLCASSLGGTDNEQFFGPGTRLTVL.

This rearrangement joins TRBV6-5 to TRBJ2-7, with unresolved D. Germline assignment: CDR1 MNHEY and CDR2 SVGAGI. The CDR3 totals 9 residues. Trimming shortened V by 2 bases and J by 7 bases, and 0 bases separated the two germline ends. The CDR3 coding sequence is TGTGCCAGCAGTTACGAGCAGTACTTC. This codes for CASSYEQYF.

The rearrangement uses TRBV5-1 and TRBJ2-7, with a possible D match to TRBD1 (5 bases). The germline V gene has CDR1 SGHRS and CDR2 YFSETQ. Trimming removed 0 bases from V and 1 base from J, with 11 bases in between. This CDR3 region has 15 residues. CDR3 coding DNA: TGCGCCAGCAGCTTGGAGGGGCAGGCTTCCTACGAGCAGTACTTC. Its translation is CASSLEGQASYEQYF. Looking up the rest from reference TRBV5-1 and TRBJ2-7 gives the full variable domain: KAGVTQTPRYLIKTRGQQVTLSCSPISGHRSVSWYQQTPGQGLQFLFEYFSETQRNKGNFPGRFSGRQFSNSRSEMNVSTLELGDSALYLCASSLEGQASYEQYFGPGTRLTVT.

The V and J genes are TRBV7-9 and TRBJ1-1; D is undetermined. V was pared by 4 bases and J by 1 base, with 4 bases between. The CDR3 length is 12 residues. From germline, CDR1 is SEHNR and CDR2 FQNEAQ (reference sequence). The CDR3 region is CASSYGNTEAFF. The CDR3 DNA reads as TGTGCCAGCAGCTATGGGAACACTGAAGCTTTCTTT.

In its sample, this clone was seen once. Written as DNA, the CDR3 is TGTGCCAGCAGCGCCCCTCGGACTAGCGGGGGACTGAACACCGGGGAGCTGTTTTTT. As protein: CASSAPRTSGGLNTGELFF. The genes are TRBV9 and TRBJ2-2; 13 bases fit TRBD2. J was trimmed by 1 base and V by 3 bases; bases with no gene match: 9. This CDR3 has 19 residues. CDR1 is SGDLS, CDR2 YYNGEE, per germline.

J is TRBJ2-5 and V is TRBV7-9, with TRBD2 matching over 8 bases. The ends lost 3 bases at V and 0 bases at J; junction bases unmatched: 3. This CDR3 has 15 residues. Germline lookup yields CDR1 SEHNR and CDR2 FQNEAQ (reference sequence). The DNA for the CDR3 is TGTGCCAGCAGCTTTAAGCGGGGGTACCAAGAGACCCAGTACTTC. This codes for CASSFKRGYQETQYF. Using reference TRBV7-9 and TRBJ2-5 for the parts outside the CDR3, the full variable domain is DTGVSQNPRHKITKRGQNVTFRCDPISEHNRLYWYRQTLGQGPEFLTYFQNEAQLEKSRLLSDRFSAERPKGSFSTLEIQRTEQGDSAMYLCASSFKRGYQETQYFGPGTRLLVL.

In this sample, this clone turned up once. This chain connects TRBV7-9 to TRBJ2-5, with TRBD1 identical over 7 bases. Germline V gene data show CDR1 as SEHNR and CDR2 as FQNEAQ (reference sequence). CDR3 length: 15 amino acids. V dropped 1 base and J dropped 3; count of bases not matched to a gene: 5. CDR3: CASSLGPGQKETQYF. The CDR3 DNA follows: TGTGCCAGCAGCTTAGGCCCGGGACAGAAAGAGACCCAGTACTTC.

The rearrangement joins TRBV28 to TRBJ2-7; D is undetermined. Germline V lookup: CDR1 MDHEN, CDR2 SYDVKM. V was trimmed by 3 bases and J by 2 bases, leaving 5 bases between them. The CDR3 loop spans 12 amino acids. The CDR3 nucleotides read TGTGCCAGCAGTTTTGCAGCCTACGAGCAGTACTTC. Translated: CASSFAAYEQYF.

V is TRBV5-1 and J is TRBJ1-1; D gene uncertain. This CDR3 is built from 13 residues. V was trimmed by 4 bases and J by 7 bases, leaving 14 bases between them. Per the germline V gene, CDR1 is SGHRS and CDR2 is YFSETQ. CDR3 nucleotide sequence: TGCGCCAGCAGCACCTCCCCCGCCAGTGAAGCTTTCTTT. This sequence encodes CASSTSPASEAFF.

The chain uses TRBV5-1 and TRBJ1-5, with TRBD1 matching over 7 bases. Germline V gene lookup returns CDR1 SGHRS and CDR2 YFSETQ. The CDR3 contains 15 residues. Losses at the gene ends were 0 bases for V and 4 bases for J; bases not matched to a gene: 4. This CDR3 is CASSLEGDSNQPQHF. Written as DNA, the CDR3 is TGCGCCAGCAGCTTGGAGGGGGACAGTAATCAGCCCCAGCATTTT.

Concerning this clone: This specimen includes other DNA sequences encoding the same CDR3. The V and J genes are TRBV5-1 and TRBJ2-3; tentatively, D is TRBD1 (5 bases). The CDR3 extends over 14 amino acids. The V gene's germline CDR1 is SGHRS and CDR2 YFSETQ. The V end was cut by 0 bases, the J end by 3 bases, with 8 bases between. The CDR3 DNA reads TGCGCCAGCAGCTTGGGCAGGGCTACAGATACGCAGTATTTT. Translation gives CASSLGRATDTQYF.

This rearrangement joins TRBV5-1 to TRBJ2-5; perhaps TRBD1 as D (5 bases). The CDR3 sequence is 13 residues long. With 1 base removed from V and 2 bases from J, the gap between germline ends came to 6 bases. Germline V gene data show CDR1 as SGHRS and CDR2 as YFSETQ. The CDR3 region has the DNA TGCGCCAGCAGCTTGCCAGGGCAAGAGACCCAGTACTTC. The encoded protein is CASSLPGQETQYF.

This chain uses TRBV23-1 with TRBJ1-2; no clear D. Being an ORF, TRBV23-1 has a function that is uncertain. The CDR3 is 15 residues long. V was cut by 10 bases and J by 5 bases, with 23 bases left in between. CDR3 bases: TGCGCCAACAAGAGGGCAGACTGGGCGGTTTATGGCTACACCTTC. This gives the protein CANKRADWAVYGYTF.

The chain joins TRBV7-9 to TRBJ1-2, with 9 bases that match TRBD1. The CDR3 totals 14 residues. Per the germline V gene, CDR1 is SEHNR and CDR2 is FQNEAQ (reference sequence). V lost 7 bases, J lost 5 bases, and 8 bases stayed unmatched. The CDR3 region has the DNA TGTGCCAGCACCCTCGGGACAGGGACTTATGGCTACACCTTC. Translating it yields CASTLGTGTYGYTF.

The rearrangement uses TRBV5-1 and TRBJ1-2; D might be TRBD1 (5 bases). CDR3 length: 13 residues. CDR1 SGHRS and CDR2 YFSETQ come from the germline V gene. V was shortened by 4 bases and J by 8 bases, with 15 bases between the two germline ends. For the CDR3, the DNA is TGCGCCAGCAGCCCTACGGGGGTGGAGGGCTACACCTTC. Amino acid sequence: CASSPTGVEGYTF.

The chain employs TRBV30 and TRBJ1-3; 7 bases agree with TRBD1. The CDR3 totals 16 residues. Per the germline V gene, CDR1 is GTSNPN and CDR2 is SVGIG (reference sequence). Trimming took 3 bases from V and 0 from J; bases not matched to a gene: 8. The CDR3 nucleotides are TGTGCCTGGAGGAGAGACAGGGCTCCCTCTGGAAACACCATATATTTT. Protein sequence: CAWRRDRAPSGNTIYF.

The gene calls are TRBV5-1 and TRBJ1-4; D may be TRBD1 (6 bases). Germline V gene data show CDR1 as SGHRS and CDR2 as YFSETQ. V lost 0 bases, J lost 12 bases, and 18 bases lay in between. The CDR3 length is 15 residues. CDR3 bases: TGCGCCAGCAGCTTGGCGGGGAAACAGGGCCAGCAACTGTTTTTT. This translates into CASSLAGKQGQQLFF.

The V gene is TRBV28, the J gene TRBJ2-1; perhaps TRBD1 as D (7 bases). The CDR3 runs 15 residues. The germline gives CDR1 MDHEN, CDR2 SYDVKM. V lost 2 bases and J 1 base, leaving 9 bases between the germline ends. The CDR3 region is CASSLPGGSYNEQFF. The CDR3 DNA is TGTGCCAGCAGTTTACCAGGGGGGTCCTACAATGAGCAGTTCTTC.

The chain combines TRBV5-6 with TRBJ1-5; D is ambiguous. This CDR3 is built from 15 residues. V dropped 0 bases and J dropped 0 bases, with 7 bases sitting between them. Germline CDR1 and CDR2: SGHDT and YYEEEE. The CDR3 DNA reads as TGTGCCAGCAGCTTGGCCGGGTATAGCAATCAGCCCCAGCATTTT. Translated: CASSLAGYSNQPQHF.

This clone was counted a single time. The V gene is TRBV2, the J gene TRBJ2-3; tentatively, D is TRBD1 (5 bases). Looked up from germline, CDR1 is SNHLY and CDR2 is FYNNEI. The CDR3 spans 13 residues. The V gene lost 4 bases and the J gene lost 5 bases, with 10 bases spanning the gap. The CDR3 nucleotides read TGTGCCAGCAGTGGGGTAGGGGAAGATACGCAGTATTTT. This translates into CASSGVGEDTQYF.

The V call is TRBV5-1, the J call TRBJ2-2; D perhaps matches TRBD1 (6 bases). This CDR3 comprises 13 residues. V was trimmed by 0 bases and J by 8 bases, leaving 8 bases between them. Per germline, CDR1 SGHRS and CDR2 YFSETQ. The CDR3 spells CASSLDRVGELFF. The CDR3 DNA sequence: TGCGCCAGCAGCTTGGACAGGGTTGGGGAGCTGTTTTTT. Full variable domain (missing parts from reference TRBV5-1 and TRBJ2-2): KAGVTQTPRYLIKTRGQQVTLSCSPISGHRSVSWYQQTPGQGLQFLFEYFSETQRNKGNFPGRFSGRQFSNSRSEMNVSTLELGDSALYLCASSLDRVGELFFGEGSRLTVL.